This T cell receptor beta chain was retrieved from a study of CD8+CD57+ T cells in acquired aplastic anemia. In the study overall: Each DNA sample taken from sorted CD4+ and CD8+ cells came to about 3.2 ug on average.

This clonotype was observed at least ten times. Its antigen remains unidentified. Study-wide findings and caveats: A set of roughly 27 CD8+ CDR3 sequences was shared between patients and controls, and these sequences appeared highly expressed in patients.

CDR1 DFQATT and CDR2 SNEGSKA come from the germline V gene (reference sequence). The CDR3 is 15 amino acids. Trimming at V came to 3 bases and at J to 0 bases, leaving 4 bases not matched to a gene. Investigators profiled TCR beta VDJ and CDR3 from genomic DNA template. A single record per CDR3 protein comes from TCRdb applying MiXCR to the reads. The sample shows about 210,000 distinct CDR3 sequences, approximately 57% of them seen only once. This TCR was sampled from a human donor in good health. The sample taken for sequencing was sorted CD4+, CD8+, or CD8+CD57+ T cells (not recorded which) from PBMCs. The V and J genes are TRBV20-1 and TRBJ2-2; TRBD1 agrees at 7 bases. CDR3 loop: CSAREGGANTGELFF. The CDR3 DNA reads TGCAGTGCTAGGGAAGGGGGCGCGAACACCGGGGAGCTGTTTTTT.